This passage covers 32 T cell receptor beta chains from one sample sequenced in a study of CD8 T cells in ankylosing spondylitis. MiXCR, applied by TCRdb to the 5' RACE reads, yields one record per CDR3 protein. The sample lists 270,000 or so distinct CDR3 sequences; over 15% were seen once. The specimen sequenced was blood, either unsorted or a sorted T cell fraction (not recorded which). The source is a male donor with ankylosing spondylitis or in good health (not recorded which).

As to this clonotype: One base away lies a much larger clone, so this may be a sequencing read error. The V call is TRBV4-3, the J call TRBJ2-7; D is unresolved. Germline CDR1 LGHNA, CDR2 YSLEER. CDR3 length equals 13 residues. Trimming stripped 0 bases from V and 2 bases from J, with 5 bases between. CDR3 sequence (DNA): TGCGCCAGCAGCCAAGAAGAGGCCTACGAGCAGTACTTC. This sequence encodes CASSQEEAYEQYF.

Ten or more counts support this clonotype. The chain is built from TRBV12-3 or TRBV12-4 and TRBJ2-1; no reliable D call. This CDR3 contains 14 residues. V lost 2 bases to trimming and J lost 6 bases, with 11 bases between them. This CDR3 is CASSLTSIGNEQFF. As DNA, the CDR3 is TGTGCCAGCAGTTTAACGTCTATCGGCAATGAGCAGTTCTTC.

This clonotype was observed a few times. The chain joins TRBV4-1 to TRBJ2-3; TRBD1 agrees at 7 bases. The CDR3 consists of 14 residues. V gave up 0 bases and J gave up 12 bases; unmatched junction bases: 9. CDR1 and CDR2 from the germline V gene are MGHRA and YSYEKL. CDR3 loop: CASSQEKGALTQYF. The CDR3 region has the DNA TGCGCCAGCAGCCAAGAGAAGGGGGCCTTGACCCAGTATTTT.

This clonotype was found many times. J is TRBJ2-3 and V is TRBV12-3 or TRBV12-4; D not resolved. This CDR3 is 11 amino acids long. V was trimmed by 7 bases and J by 4 bases, leaving 6 bases between them. The CDR3 protein is CASTGADTQYF. The CDR3 DNA reads as TGTGCCAGCACGGGTGCAGATACGCAGTATTTT.

The sample holds one count of this clonotype. CDR3 sequence: CASSLNFLPSQFF. CDR3 nucleotide sequence: TGTGCCAGCAGTTTAAATTTCCTCCCGTCGCAGTTCTTC. The V gene is TRBV12-3 or TRBV12-4, the J gene TRBJ2-1; no clear D gene. There are 13 residues in the CDR3. V lost 2 bases and J 12 bases, leaving 14 bases between the germline ends.

CDR3 sequence: CASSQERTGGTYEQYF. CDR3 DNA: TGCGCCAGCAGCCAAGAGCGAACAGGGGGTACCTACGAGCAGTACTTC. This chain joins TRBV4-3 and TRBJ2-7; 8 positions match TRBD1. Germline V CDR1 and CDR2: LGHNA, YSLEER. J gave up 2 bases and V 0 bases, and 6 bases lay outside the gene matches. The CDR3 loop spans 16 amino acids.

The chain recombines TRBV6-1 with TRBJ2-2, with 13 positions matching TRBD2. The CDR3 runs to 17 residues. Germline V gene sequence: CDR1 MNHNS, CDR2 SASEGT. Trimming cost V 4 bases and J 4 bases; bases outside gene matches: 6. CDR3 protein: CASSGTSGSLITGELFF. Written as DNA, the CDR3 is TGTGCCAGCAGTGGGACTAGCGGGAGCTTGATCACCGGGGAGCTGTTTTTT.

The chain has TRBV29-1 and TRBJ2-7; a possible D gene is TRBD1 (6 bases). Germline V gene data show CDR1 as SQVTM and CDR2 as ANQGSEA. This CDR3 is 12 amino acids long. Trimming removed 4 bases at V and 5 bases at J, with 12 bases between. The CDR3 region is CSVVDSAHEQYF. In nucleotides, the CDR3 is TGCAGCGTTGTGGACAGTGCCCACGAGCAGTACTTC.

CDR3 nucleotide sequence: TGTGCCAGCAGTGGAGCGGGAGGGACCTCCATTGAGCAGTTCTTC. Protein sequence: CASSGAGGTSIEQFF. The gene calls are TRBV27 and TRBJ2-1; TRBD2 matches at 10 bases. V dropped 5 bases and J dropped 9; count of bases not matched to a gene: 10. Germline V gene lookup returns CDR1 MNHEY and CDR2 SMNVEV (reference sequence). CDR3 length equals 15 residues.

This clonotype was detected many times. The chain has TRBV6-5 and TRBJ2-6, with D perhaps TRBD1 (6 bases). Germline CDR1 is MNHEY and CDR2 is SVGAGI. V was shortened by 0 bases and J by 4 bases, with 10 bases between the two germline ends. CDR3 length: 16 amino acids. Here the CDR3 reads CASSYSGGTGANVLTF. CDR3 DNA: TGTGCCAGCAGTTACTCAGGGGGTACCGGGGCCAACGTCCTGACTTTC.

This clonotype was seen at least ten times. V and J are TRBV29-1 and TRBJ1-2; D gene unclear. The CDR3 length is 13 residues. The germline V and J ends were trimmed by 4 bases and 1 base, with 10 bases remaining between them. Germline assignment: CDR1 SQVTM and CDR2 ANQGSEA. The CDR3 region is CSVVTAYNYGYTF. The CDR3 bases are TGCAGCGTTGTAACAGCTTATAACTATGGCTACACCTTC.

This clonotype occurred a few times. This chain links TRBV4-3 with TRBJ2-2; D is possibly TRBD1 (6 bases). The germline V gene has CDR1 LGHNA and CDR2 YSLEER. This CDR3 is built from 15 residues. V lost 0 bases and J 5 bases, leaving 10 bases between the germline ends. The CDR3 DNA reads TGCGCCAGCAGCCAAGATGGACAGCCGACCGGGGAGCTGTTTTTT. This gives the protein CASSQDGQPTGELFF.

This rearrangement joins TRBV21-1 to TRBJ2-1; the D segment call TRBD2 is taken from the table without a DNA check. TRBV21-1 constitutes a pseudogene. The CDR3 is 16 residues long. In DNA form, the CDR3 reads TGTGCCAGCACCGCTAGGTTAGCGGGTAGGTACAATGAGCAGTTCTTC. It yields the protein CASTARLAGRYNEQFF.

The rearrangement uses TRBV9 and TRBJ2-1; 8 positions match TRBD2. CDR1 and CDR2 from the germline V gene are SGDLS and YYNGEE. J gave up 0 bases and V 4 bases, and 6 bases lay outside the gene matches. The CDR3 is 16 amino acids. CDR3 sequence (DNA): TGTGCCAGCAGCAAAACTAGCGGCCACTCCTACAATGAGCAGTTCTTC. Translation: CASSKTSGHSYNEQFF.

In its sample, this clonotype was seen a few times. CDR3 residues: CASGTGANYGYTF. The CDR3 bases are TGTGCCAGCGGAACTGGAGCTAACTATGGCTACACCTTC. This chain connects TRBV12-3 or TRBV12-4 to TRBJ1-2; D is unresolved. V shed 8 bases and J shed 0 bases, with 10 bases lying between them. The CDR3 length is 13 residues.

In its sample, this clonotype was seen many times. V usage is TRBV29-1 and J usage is TRBJ2-7; D call uncertain. Germline V gene data show CDR1 as SQVTM and CDR2 as ANQGSEA. The CDR3 is made up of 16 amino acids. V was clipped by 2 bases and J by 3 bases, with 20 bases between them. In nucleotides, the CDR3 is TGCAGCGTTGAATTCGAGGAGTCCGGCCGGATCTACGAGCAGTACTTC. Translated: CSVEFEESGRIYEQYF.

This clonotype has only a few counts. The chain joins TRBV4-1 to TRBJ2-6; D assignment may be TRBD1 or TRBD2 (5 bases each). The CDR3 runs 15 residues. Germline V gene sequence: CDR1 MGHRA, CDR2 YSYEKL. V was pared by 5 bases and J by 0 bases, with 8 bases between. The CDR3 nucleotides are TGCGCCAGCAGCTTTGGGGGCTCTGGGGCCAACGTCCTGACTTTC. Its protein product is CASSFGGSGANVLTF.

This clonotype was seen ten or more times. This chain links TRBV27 with TRBJ2-1; 9 nucleotides align to TRBD2. CDR3 length equals 15 residues. CDR1 MNHEY and CDR2 SMNVEV come from the germline V gene (reference sequence). Germline trimming cut 3 bases from V and 6 bases from J; bases unmatched to any gene: 6. CDR3 DNA sequence: TGTGCCAGCAGTTTCGGGCTAGCGGGAAGCAATGAGCAGTTCTTC. It is translated as CASSFGLAGSNEQFF.

This clonotype was seen many times. This chain connects TRBV4-3 to TRBJ2-1; TRBD2 matches 12 bases. V dropped 4 bases and J dropped 2; count of bases not matched to a gene: 6. In germline, CDR1 is LGHNA, CDR2 YSLEER. The length of the CDR3 is 17 residues. CDR3 region: CASSPRTSGIPYNEQFF. The CDR3 DNA reads as TGCGCCAGCAGCCCGAGGACTAGCGGGATTCCCTACAATGAGCAGTTCTTC.

This clonotype has a handful of counts. The junction departs from germline at one end; a sequencing error may be responsible. This sequence joins TRBV7-7 and TRBJ2-2; 8 bases map to TRBD1. The CDR3 runs 15 residues. Germline CDR1 SSHAT, CDR2 FNYEAQ (reference sequence). The CDR3 here is CASSLDRGNTGELFF. CDR3 coding DNA: TGTGCTAGCAGCTTAGACAGGGGTAACACCGGGGAGCTGTTTTTT.

This clonotype occurred a few times. The V call is TRBV20-1, the J call TRBJ2-2; 9 bases map to TRBD2. This CDR3 is built from 18 residues. Germline lookup yields CDR1 DFQATT and CDR2 SNEGSKA (reference sequence). The J segment lost 2 bases and the V segment lost 3 bases, leaving 13 bases of the junction unmatched. CDR3 amino acids: CSARSPWLAGLNTGELFF. The CDR3 DNA reads TGCAGTGCTAGGAGCCCCTGGCTAGCGGGACTTAACACCGGGGAGCTGTTTTTT.

The rearrangement joins TRBV4-1 to TRBJ2-1, with 8 nucleotides matching TRBD1. In germline, CDR1 is MGHRA, CDR2 YSYEKL. The ends lost 7 bases at V and 4 bases at J; junction bases unmatched: 15. This CDR3 comprises 17 residues. The CDR3 reads CASNQGARDCKYNEQFF. The CDR3 nucleotides are TGCGCCAGCAACCAGGGGGCCCGGGACTGTAAATACAATGAGCAGTTCTTC.

This clonotype was counted a few times. The genes are TRBV12-3 or TRBV12-4 and TRBJ2-5; no definite D call. V was shortened by 3 bases and J by 0 bases, with 11 bases between the two germline ends. CDR3 length: 15 residues. The CDR3 DNA follows: TGTGCCAGCAGTTTCTGGCAGCGAAACCAAGAGACCCAGTACTTC. It specifies CASSFWQRNQETQYF.

V gene TRBV20-1 combines with J gene TRBJ2-5; 8 bases align to TRBD1. The germline CDR1 and CDR2 sequences are DFQATT and SNEGSKA (reference sequence). J was trimmed by 4 bases and V by 5 bases; bases with no gene match: 9. The CDR3 runs to 14 residues. The CDR3 reads CSARRQGLGETQYF. Here the CDR3 DNA reads TGCAGTGCTCGTCGACAGGGGCTGGGAGAGACCCAGTACTTC.

This clonotype was observed many times. The chain carries TRBV7-8 and TRBJ2-1; 7 bases are a match to TRBD2. Germline V gives CDR1 SGHVS, CDR2 FQNEAQ. V lost 2 bases and J lost 4; bases outside the gene matches: 2. CDR3 length: 14 amino acids. This CDR3 reads CASSLSGKYNEQFF. Here the CDR3 DNA reads TGTGCCAGCAGCTTAAGCGGGAAATACAATGAGCAGTTCTTC.

In its sample, this clonotype was seen a few times. The chain is built from TRBV7-3 and TRBJ2-2, with 10 bases identical to TRBD2. V trimming: 5 bases; J trimming: 2 bases; junction bases outside the gene matches: 5. Germline V gene data show CDR1 as SGHTA and CDR2 as FQGTGA. The length of the CDR3 is 16 residues. CDR3 in amino acids: CASSPGLAENTGELFF. CDR3 nucleotides: TGTGCCAGCAGCCCCGGACTAGCGGAAAACACCGGGGAGCTGTTTTTT.

This clonotype was seen ten or more times. This chain uses TRBV12-3 or TRBV12-4 with TRBJ2-3, with 10 bases matching TRBD1. This CDR3 contains 14 residues. V lost 9 bases to trimming and J lost 2 bases; unmatched junction nucleotides: 5. CDR3 in amino acids: CASSGQGYTDTQYF. CDR3 in DNA: TGTGCCAGTTCGGGACAGGGGTACACAGATACGCAGTATTTT.

This clonotype was picked up one time. The chain carries TRBV30 and TRBJ2-1, with D tentatively TRBD1 or TRBD2 (6 bases each). Between the trimmed V and J ends, which lost 3 bases and 9 bases, there was a span of 15 bases. The length of the CDR3 is 13 residues. CDR1 is GTSNPN, CDR2 SVGIG, per germline (reference sequence). This CDR3 is CAWSSVGGFEQFF. The CDR3, as DNA: TGTGCCTGGAGCTCCGTGGGGGGCTTTGAGCAGTTCTTC.

This clonotype was seen a handful of times. The J gene is TRBJ2-3, the V gene TRBV12-3 or TRBV12-4; 7 bases align to TRBD2. The J segment lost 1 base and the V segment lost 4 bases, leaving 8 bases of the junction unmatched. This CDR3 comprises 16 residues. The CDR3 DNA follows: TGTGCCAGCAGTTGGGCGGCGGGAGTGGGCACAGATACGCAGTATTTT. This codes for CASSWAAGVGTDTQYF.

This clonotype was counted at least ten times. The CDR3 nucleotides are TGTGCCAGCAGTAACCCCTTGGGCAGGGGGAATCAGCCCCAGCATTTT. Translation gives CASSNPLGRGNQPQHF. The chain is built from TRBV28 and TRBJ1-5; TRBD1 matches 7 bases. The V gene's germline CDR1 is MDHEN and CDR2 SYDVKM. V was pared by 5 bases and J by 4 bases, with 11 bases of the junction left unmatched. CDR3 size: 16 residues. Combining the CDR3 with reference TRBV28 and TRBJ1-5 gives the whole variable domain DVKVTQSSRYLVKRTGEKVFLECVQDMDHENMFWYRQDPGLGLRLIYFSYDVKMKEKGDIPEGYSVSREKKERFSLILESASTNQTSMYLCASSNPLGRGNQPQHFGDGTRLSIL.

As concerns this clonotype: This may stem from a read error, because a much larger clone lies one nucleotide away. V usage is TRBV11-2 and J usage is TRBJ2-3, with 7 bases lining up with TRBD2. Germline CDR1 reads SGHAT; CDR2 reads FQNNGV. The CDR3 length is 14 residues. DNA of the CDR3: TGTGCCAGCAGCCGACTGACTAGCACAGATAAGCAGTATTTT. It specifies CASSRLTSTDKQYF. The complete variable domain, with remaining parts taken from reference TRBV11-2 and TRBJ2-3, reads EAGVAQSPRYKIIEKRQSVAFWCNPISGHATLYWYQQILGQGPKLLIQFQNNGVVDDSQLPKDRFSAERLKGVDSTLKIQPAKLEDSAVYLCASSRLTSTDKQYFGPGTRLTVL.

This clonotype has just a few counts. J is TRBJ2-2 and V is TRBV27; 8 bases fit TRBD1. Unmatched junction bases numbered 6, after V lost 6 bases and J lost 3 bases. This CDR3 region has 15 residues. CDR1 is MNHEY, CDR2 SMNVEV, per germline (reference sequence). In DNA, the CDR3 is TGTGCCAGCAGCAGGACAGGGTGGGACACCGGGGAGCTGTTTTTT. Translation: CASSRTGWDTGELFF.